This T cell receptor (beta chain) was captured by sequencing in a study of shared clonotypes between healthy human individuals. Study-level background: The people who gave samples were two women and a few men aged 18 to 49.

The table came from immunoSEQ multiplex PCR; TCRdb's copy has only in-frame clones and leaves some out. The data hold around 2,000,000 clones, with 85% to 95% observed a single time. Whole-study findings and limits: There were few donors, and this limited the genetic and exposure-history diversity represented.

V was cut by 10 bases and J by 3 bases, with 15 bases left in between. The CDR3 spans 14 residues. CDR1 and CDR2 from the germline V gene are MDHEN and SYDVKM. As concerns this clone: Antigen specificity is unknown.

CD45RO-negative, CCR7-positively selected cells formed the naive CD8 fraction, excluding terminally differentiated effector memory CD45RA+ cells. Those who donated, Caucasian adults without exception, all lived in Nashville, Tennessee. The sequence derives from a man aged 18 to 29 in good health. Some clones in this sample may be carry-over from other donors' samples. The material sequenced was naive CD8+ T cells from PBMCs. The genes are TRBV28 and TRBJ2-2; TRBD1 or TRBD2 may be the D gene (5 bases each). This CDR3 is CATCRQGDTGELFF. CDR3 DNA sequence: TGTGCCACCTGCCGTCAGGGAGACACCGGGGAGCTGTTTTTT.